This is a list of T cell receptor beta chains from one sample in a study of cytomegalovirus exposure and HLA in healthy donors. Generated by immunoSEQ multiplex PCR, the TCRdb table keeps only in-frame clones and is missing some. In the table there are fewer than 150,000 clones, around 88% of which are singletons. Sample: PBMCs. These TCRs come from a young woman in good health and CMV-seropositive. CDR3s include the opening cysteine and the closing phenylalanine or tryptophan. D genes are given only for firm matches. Clone size appears in some rows only: once, few, many, or a class for an expanded clone.

d_gene: .; abundance: .; j_gene: TRBJ1-4; v_gene: TRBV2; CDR3aa: CASSEAGRGLDEKLFF; CDR3nt: TGTGCCAGCAGTGAAGCAGGGAGGGGATTGGATGAAAAACTGTTTTTT
d_gene: TRBD1; abundance: .; j_gene: TRBJ1-2; v_gene: TRBV9; CDR3aa: CASSASPGTGGEGKGNGYTF; CDR3nt: TGTGCCAGCAGCGCCAGTCCCGGGACAGGGGGAGAGGGTAAGGGGAATGGCTACACCTTC
d_gene: TRBD1; abundance: .; j_gene: TRBJ1-2; v_gene: TRBV5-6; CDR3aa: CASSPGTGTIYGYTF; CDR3nt: TGTGCCAGCAGCCCAGGGACAGGGACCATCTATGGCTACACCTTC
d_gene: TRBD2; abundance: .; j_gene: TRBJ2-3; v_gene: TRBV19; CDR3aa: CASSRAGGVMADTQYF; CDR3nt: TGTGCCAGTAGTCGGGCGGGGGGGGTTATGGCAGATACGCAGTATTTT
d_gene: TRBD2; abundance: few; j_gene: TRBJ2-1; v_gene: TRBV29-1; CDR3aa: CSVVRGVASSSYNEQFF; CDR3nt: TGCAGCGTTGTGCGGGGGGTAGCGTCGAGCTCCTACAATGAGCAGTTCTTC
d_gene: TRBD1; abundance: .; j_gene: TRBJ1-2; v_gene: TRBV7-8; CDR3aa: CASSLTGGNNYGYTF; CDR3nt: TGTGCCAGCAGCCTGACAGGGGGAAACAACTATGGCTACACCTTC
d_gene: TRBD1; abundance: once; j_gene: TRBJ1-5; v_gene: TRBV27; CDR3aa: CASSRGTGDSNQPQHF; CDR3nt: TGTGCCAGCAGTCGCGGGACAGGGGATAGCAATCAGCCCCAGCATTTT
d_gene: TRBD2; abundance: once; j_gene: TRBJ2-7; v_gene: TRBV6-1; CDR3aa: CASSEALREGAYEQYF; CDR3nt: TGTGCCAGCAGTGAAGCGCTTCGGGAGGGGGCCTACGAGCAGTACTTC
d_gene: .; abundance: .; j_gene: TRBJ2-2; v_gene: TRBV5-6; CDR3aa: CASSDGTPLNTGELFF; CDR3nt: TGTGCCAGCAGCGATGGGACACCCCTGAACACCGGGGAGCTGTTTTTT
d_gene: .; abundance: .; j_gene: TRBJ2-3; v_gene: TRBV5-1; CDR3aa: CASSFGGGAMDTQYF; CDR3nt: TGCGCCAGCAGCTTTGGAGGGGGGGCCATGGATACGCAGTATTTT
d_gene: .; abundance: .; j_gene: TRBJ1-3; v_gene: TRBV9; CDR3aa: CASSVGLGSSGNTIYF; CDR3nt: TGTGCCAGCAGCGTAGGTCTGGGGAGCTCTGGAAACACCATATATTTT
d_gene: .; abundance: .; j_gene: TRBJ1-4; v_gene: TRBV29-1; CDR3aa: CSVGTHGRPGEKLFF; CDR3nt: TGCAGCGTTGGTACTCACGGGAGACCCGGTGAAAAACTGTTTTTT
d_gene: TRBD1; abundance: .; j_gene: TRBJ2-7; v_gene: TRBV6-6; CDR3aa: CASGRTQGALEQYF; CDR3nt: TGTGCCAGCGGACGGACACAGGGGGCCCTCGAGCAGTACTTC
d_gene: .; abundance: .; j_gene: TRBJ1-6; v_gene: TRBV28; CDR3aa: CASSFRRPGKWNNRNNSPLHF; CDR3nt: TGTGCCAGCAGTTTTCGTCGACCGGGAAAGTGGAACAACCGCAATAATTCACCCCTCCACTTT
d_gene: .; abundance: .; j_gene: TRBJ1-5; v_gene: TRBV18; CDR3aa: CASSPAYYSNQPQHF; CDR3nt: TGTGCCAGCTCACCGGCATACTATAGCAATCAGCCCCAGCATTTT
d_gene: .; abundance: .; j_gene: TRBJ2-7; v_gene: TRBV18; CDR3aa: CASSPRLQGGYEQYF; CDR3nt: TGTGCCAGCTCACCTCGATTACAGGGAGGGTACGAGCAGTACTTC
d_gene: .; abundance: .; j_gene: TRBJ1-5; v_gene: TRBV21-1; CDR3aa: CASSKEGGDSNQPQHF; CDR3nt: TGTGCCAGCAGCAAAGAAGGTGGAGATAGCAATCAGCCCCAGCATTTT
d_gene: TRBD1; abundance: .; j_gene: TRBJ2-7; v_gene: TRBV5-4; CDR3aa: CASSDRGTYEQYF; CDR3nt: TGTGCCAGCAGCGACAGGGGAACCTACGAGCAGTACTTC
d_gene: .; abundance: .; j_gene: TRBJ1-2; v_gene: TRBV2; CDR3aa: CASSEAIGVTDGYTF; CDR3nt: TGTGCCAGCAGTGAAGCGATCGGGGTAACGGATGGCTACACCTTC
d_gene: .; abundance: .; j_gene: TRBJ2-1; v_gene: TRBV27; CDR3aa: CASTLTGAYNEQFF; CDR3nt: TGTGCCAGCACCCTAACGGGTGCCTACAATGAGCAGTTCTTC
d_gene: .; abundance: few; j_gene: TRBJ1-6; v_gene: TRBV2; CDR3aa: CASNTGYSPLHF; CDR3nt: TGTGCCAGCAATACAGGGTATTCACCCCTCCACTTT
d_gene: .; abundance: once; j_gene: TRBJ2-7; v_gene: TRBV2; CDR3aa: CASSFTEYEQYF; CDR3nt: TGTGCCAGCAGCTTTACAGAGTACGAGCAGTACTTC
d_gene: TRBD2; abundance: .; j_gene: TRBJ2-1; v_gene: TRBV9; CDR3aa: CASSVLGGAGYEQFF; CDR3nt: TGTGCCAGCAGCGTACTCGGGGGGGCCGGGTATGAGCAGTTCTTC
d_gene: TRBD1; abundance: .; j_gene: TRBJ2-5; v_gene: TRBV6-5; CDR3aa: CASSYTGQQETQYF; CDR3nt: TGTGCCAGCAGTTACACGGGACAGCAAGAGACCCAGTACTTC
d_gene: TRBD2; abundance: .; j_gene: TRBJ2-3; v_gene: TRBV30; CDR3aa: CAWSIGLAGTDTQYF; CDR3nt: TGTGCCTGGAGCATCGGACTAGCGGGCACAGATACGCAGTATTTT
d_gene: TRBD1; abundance: .; j_gene: TRBJ2-1; v_gene: TRBV2; CDR3aa: CASRGDRVTYNEQFF; CDR3nt: TGTGCCAGCAGGGGGGACAGGGTGACCTACAATGAGCAGTTCTTC
d_gene: .; abundance: .; j_gene: TRBJ2-1; v_gene: TRBV7-2; CDR3aa: CASSLAGSSYNEQFF; CDR3nt: TGTGCCAGCAGCTTAGCGGGCAGCTCCTACAATGAGCAGTTCTTC
d_gene: TRBD1; abundance: .; j_gene: TRBJ2-1; v_gene: TRBV9; CDR3aa: CASSVLPGQGYNEQFF; CDR3nt: TGTGCCAGCAGCGTACTTCCGGGACAGGGTTACAATGAGCAGTTCTTC
d_gene: TRBD1; abundance: .; j_gene: TRBJ1-4; v_gene: TRBV6-6; CDR3aa: CASSYSNRGAYGKLFF; CDR3nt: TGTGCCAGCAGTTACTCCAACAGGGGGGCGTACGGAAAACTGTTTTTT
d_gene: TRBD1; abundance: .; j_gene: TRBJ1-1; v_gene: TRBV7-2; CDR3aa: CASRIRRDRGLAFF; CDR3nt: TGTGCCAGCAGGATCCGGCGGGACAGGGGGCTAGCTTTCTTT
d_gene: TRBD1; abundance: .; j_gene: TRBJ1-2; v_gene: TRBV6-1; CDR3aa: CASSRDREGGYTF; CDR3nt: TGTGCCAGCAGCCGGGACAGGGAGGGCGGCTACACCTTC
d_gene: TRBD1; abundance: .; j_gene: TRBJ1-1; v_gene: TRBV19; CDR3aa: CASSRQGVGYTEAFF; CDR3nt: TGTGCCAGTAGTCGACAGGGGGTGGGGTACACTGAAGCTTTCTTT
d_gene: TRBD1; abundance: .; j_gene: TRBJ1-3; v_gene: TRBV7-9; CDR3aa: CASSLGTGRDSGNTIYF; CDR3nt: TGTGCCAGCAGCCTAGGGACAGGGCGGGACTCTGGAAACACCATATATTTT
d_gene: .; abundance: .; j_gene: TRBJ2-7; v_gene: TRBV5-4; CDR3aa: CASSRVTDEQYF; CDR3nt: TGTGCCAGCAGCCGTGTGACTGACGAGCAGTACTTC
d_gene: TRBD2; abundance: .; j_gene: TRBJ2-7; v_gene: TRBV18; CDR3aa: CASSPQLAGAEQYF; CDR3nt: TGTGCCAGCTCACCACAACTAGCGGGAGCCGAGCAGTACTTC
d_gene: TRBD1; abundance: .; j_gene: TRBJ2-1; v_gene: TRBV6-6; CDR3aa: CASSHGDRVASEQFF; CDR3nt: TGTGCCAGCAGTCACGGGGACAGGGTGGCTTCTGAGCAGTTCTTC
d_gene: TRBD1; abundance: once; j_gene: TRBJ2-1; v_gene: TRBV7-2; CDR3aa: CASSLVTGVVDEQFF; CDR3nt: TGTGCCAGCAGCTTAGTTACAGGGGTTGTCGATGAGCAGTTCTTC
d_gene: TRBD1; abundance: .; j_gene: TRBJ1-4; v_gene: TRBV10-3; CDR3aa: CAINPTGPNEKLFF; CDR3nt: TGTGCCATCAACCCGACAGGGCCTAATGAAAAACTGTTTTTT
d_gene: TRBD1; abundance: .; j_gene: TRBJ1-2; v_gene: TRBV10-3; CDR3aa: CAIGGQGGYGYTF; CDR3nt: TGTGCCATCGGGGGACAGGGAGGCTATGGCTACACCTTC
d_gene: TRBD1; abundance: .; j_gene: TRBJ1-6; v_gene: TRBV5-4; CDR3aa: CASSRLDRDHYSPLHF; CDR3nt: TGTGCCAGCAGCCGCCTTGACAGGGACCATTATTCACCCCTCCACTTT
d_gene: TRBD1; abundance: .; j_gene: TRBJ2-7; v_gene: TRBV7-6; CDR3aa: CASSSPGQGYEQYF; CDR3nt: TGTGCCAGCAGCTCACCGGGACAGGGGTACGAGCAGTACTTC
d_gene: TRBD1; abundance: .; j_gene: TRBJ1-1; v_gene: TRBV14; CDR3aa: CASSAYRGLEAFF; CDR3nt: TGTGCCAGCAGCGCCTACAGGGGCTTAGAAGCTTTCTTT
d_gene: TRBD1; abundance: .; j_gene: TRBJ1-1; v_gene: TRBV10-3; CDR3aa: CAILDRAGTEAFF; CDR3nt: TGTGCCATCCTGGACAGGGCTGGGACTGAAGCTTTCTTT
d_gene: TRBD1; abundance: .; j_gene: TRBJ1-1; v_gene: TRBV2; CDR3aa: CASSPDRVYTEAFF; CDR3nt: TGTGCCAGCAGTCCTGACAGGGTATATACTGAAGCTTTCTTT
d_gene: .; abundance: .; j_gene: TRBJ2-7; v_gene: TRBV7-8; CDR3aa: CASSSGTAPYEQYF; CDR3nt: TGTGCCAGCAGCTCTGGGACTGCCCCCTACGAGCAGTACTTC
d_gene: .; abundance: .; j_gene: TRBJ2-7; v_gene: TRBV10-3; CDR3aa: CAIGQNYEQYF; CDR3nt: TGTGCCATCGGTCAGAACTACGAGCAGTACTTC
d_gene: .; abundance: .; j_gene: TRBJ1-4; v_gene: TRBV29-1; CDR3aa: CSGRGGAEKLFF; CDR3nt: TGCAGCGGCCGTGGGGGGGCTGAAAAACTGTTTTTT
d_gene: .; abundance: once; j_gene: TRBJ2-3; v_gene: TRBV4-1; CDR3aa: CASSQELLSGAFRDTQYF; CDR3nt: TGCGCCAGCAGCCAAGAACTACTGAGTGGGGCGTTTAGGGATACGCAGTATTTT
d_gene: TRBD2; abundance: .; j_gene: TRBJ2-3; v_gene: TRBV10-3; CDR3aa: CAISRLAGGTDTQYF; CDR3nt: TGTGCCATCAGTCGTCTAGCGGGGGGGACAGATACGCAGTATTTT
d_gene: TRBD2; abundance: .; j_gene: TRBJ2-7; v_gene: TRBV10-3; CDR3aa: CATRLAGRNEQYF; CDR3nt: TGTGCCACCCGTCTAGCGGGGAGAAACGAGCAGTACTTC
d_gene: .; abundance: .; j_gene: TRBJ2-7; v_gene: TRBV5-1; CDR3aa: CASSREPQYEQYF; CDR3nt: TGCGCCAGCTCCCGGGAGCCTCAATACGAGCAGTACTTC